Presented here are 7 T cell receptor beta chains from one specimen sequenced in a study of cytomegalovirus exposure and HLA in healthy donors (dated by TCRdb to the late 2010s). Libraries were built with the immunoSEQ multiplex PCR assay. For the multiplex PCR, a mixture combining 60 forward primers for TCR Vbeta segments and 13 reverse primers for TCR Jbeta segments was used. Held by TCRdb, this immuneACCESS table contains in-frame sequences only and omits some clones. Under half of the omission traces to an unresolved V gene where checked; the cause of the rest is unknown. The sample table holds 200,000 or so clones. The ten largest clones capture roughly 0.74% of the sample. The source material was PBMCs. Receptors originate from a boy aged 5-17 years in good health and CMV-seronegative.

The rearrangement uses TRBV5-6 and TRBJ2-5, with 12 bases aligning to TRBD2. With V trimmed by 1 base and J by 5 bases, 6 bases remained unmatched. This CDR3 spans 16 amino acids. CDR1 and CDR2 (germline): SGHDT, YYEEEE. The CDR3: CASSLLAGGLRETQYF. The CDR3 coding sequence is TGTGCCAGCAGCTTGCTAGCGGGGGGGCTTAGGGAGACCCAGTACTTC.

This sequence joins TRBV30 and TRBJ2-5; weak D call: TRBD2 (6 bases). The germline gives CDR1 GTSNPN, CDR2 SVGIG (reference sequence). The CDR3 is made up of 13 amino acids. V lost 3 bases and J lost 5, with 13 bases in between. The CDR3 DNA sequence: TGTGCCTGGAGCTTGACTAGAAGGGAGACCCAGTACTTC. It yields the protein CAWSLTRRETQYF.

The V call is TRBV7-6, the J call TRBJ1-4; D ambiguous. Germline V CDR1 and CDR2: SGHVS, FNYEAQ. The CDR3 is 13 residues long. Trimming removed 2 bases from V and 7 bases from J, with 8 bases in between. The CDR3: CASSLPSGEKLFF. The CDR3 DNA sequence: TGTGCCAGCAGCTTACCAAGCGGTGAAAAACTGTTTTTT.

The V gene is TRBV30, the J gene TRBJ1-1, with 9 bases that match TRBD1. The CDR3 has 14 residues. The germline V gene encodes CDR1 GTSNPN and CDR2 SVGIG (reference sequence). V gave up 2 bases and J gave up 5 bases; unmatched junction bases: 6. CDR3 in amino acids: CAWSPGQGLTEAFF. The CDR3 DNA is TGTGCCTGGAGTCCGGGACAGGGACTTACTGAAGCTTTCTTT. The complete variable domain, with remaining parts taken from reference TRBV30 and TRBJ1-1, reads SQTIHQWPATLVQPVGSPLSLECTVEGTSNPNLYWYRQAAGRGLQLLFYSVGIGQISSEVPQNLSASRPQDRQFILSSKKLLLSDSGFYLCAWSPGQGLTEAFFGQGTRLTVV.

The J gene is TRBJ2-7, the V gene TRBV28; 12 bases agree with TRBD1. V lost 6 bases to trimming and J lost 5 bases; unmatched junction nucleotides: 8. CDR1 and CDR2 from the germline V gene are MDHEN and SYDVKM. The CDR3 sequence is 15 residues long. CDR3 coding DNA: TGTGCCAGCAGACCTCCGGGACAGGGGGCTAACGAGCAGTACTTC. Its translation: CASRPPGQGANEQYF.

The genes are TRBV7-6 and TRBJ2-3; 8 positions match TRBD2. This CDR3 contains 16 residues. Trimming took 2 bases from V and 2 from J; bases not matched to a gene: 6. Germline assignment: CDR1 SGHVS and CDR2 FNYEAQ. CDR3: CASSLMAGGPTDTQYF. In nucleotides, the CDR3 is TGTGCCAGCAGCTTAATGGCGGGGGGACCCACAGATACGCAGTATTTT.

This chain connects TRBV19 to TRBJ1-1; 7 bases match TRBD1. The V gene's germline CDR1 is LNHDA and CDR2 SQIVND (reference sequence). Unmatched junction bases numbered 3, after V lost 4 bases and J lost 1 base. This CDR3 has 14 residues. The CDR3 region has the DNA TGTGCCAGTAGTACAGACAGGGAGAACACTGAAGCTTTCTTT. Translating gives CASSTDRENTEAFF.